The 15 T cell receptor beta chains below were found in one sample sequenced in a study of T-cell memory formation after mild COVID-19. TCRdb reanalysed the 5' RACE reads using MiXCR and keeps one entry per CDR3 protein. The profile shows 200,000 to 250,000 distinct CDR3 sequences, roughly 10% of them singletons. Sequencing was carried out using PBMCs or a T cell subset sorted from them (not recorded which). The receptors originated from a man aged 18 to 30 who had mild COVID-19 (a few samples of this study predate the infection). Cell type and time point are not known.

The table lists this clonotype with many counts. The chain recombines TRBV10-3 with TRBJ2-3; maybe TRBD2 (6 bases). Trimming pared 2 bases from V and 3 bases from J, leaving 15 bases between. CDR1 ENHRY and CDR2 SYGVKD come from the germline V gene. The CDR3 is 16 amino acids. This chain's CDR3 is CAISEPQIAGTDTQYF. DNA of the CDR3: TGTGCCATCAGTGAGCCGCAAATCGCGGGGACAGATACGCAGTATTTT.

The chain carries TRBV30 and TRBJ2-7; D ambiguous. V lost 2 bases to trimming and J lost 7 bases, with 12 bases between them. CDR3 size: 12 residues. The germline V gene has CDR1 GTSNPN and CDR2 SVGIG (reference sequence). CDR3 DNA sequence: TGTGCCTGGAGTCCGGGTTCCTGGGAGCAGTACTTC. Translating it yields CAWSPGSWEQYF.

This clonotype was observed a few times. The V and J genes are TRBV20-1 and TRBJ2-7; 8 bases align to TRBD1. This CDR3 is built from 14 residues. The J segment lost 5 bases and the V segment lost 4 bases, leaving 10 bases of the junction unmatched. Germline loops: CDR1 DFQATT, CDR2 SNEGSKA (reference sequence). This CDR3 reads CSAIRGQVLDEQYF. For the CDR3, the DNA is TGCAGTGCTATTCGGGGACAGGTGTTGGACGAGCAGTACTTC.

This clonotype came up many times. The V and J genes are TRBV9 and TRBJ2-7, with a tentative D call TRBD1 (5 bases). Trimming took 0 bases from V and 2 from J, leaving 6 bases between them. CDR3 length: 13 amino acids. Per the germline V gene, CDR1 is SGDLS and CDR2 is YYNGEE. CDR3 residues: CASSVGQTYEQYF. The CDR3 region has the DNA TGTGCCAGCAGCGTAGGACAGACCTACGAGCAGTACTTC. Variable domain in full (rest from reference TRBV9 and TRBJ2-7): DSGVTQTPKHLITATGQRVTLRCSPRSGDLSVYWYQQSLDQGLQFLIQYYNGEERAKGNILERFSAQQFPDLHSELNLSSLELGDSALYFCASSVGQTYEQYFGPGTRLTVT.

This clonotype has more than one count but fewer than ten. This chain links TRBV6-6 with TRBJ1-2; unclear D gene. Germline V gene lookup returns CDR1 MNHNY and CDR2 SVGAGI (reference sequence). The CDR3 is 13 residues long. Trimming stripped 6 bases from V and 2 bases from J, with 10 bases between. CDR3 nucleotide sequence: TGTGCCAGCAGGCCGGACTTAAACTATGGCTACACCTTC. It is translated as CASRPDLNYGYTF.

This clonotype was counted only a few times. The rearrangement links TRBV6-2 or TRBV6-3 to TRBJ2-7; D is undetermined. The V and J ends lost 4 bases and 5 bases respectively, with 6 bases between them. The CDR3 spans 11 residues. Germline V CDR1 and CDR2: MNHEY, SVGEGT. The CDR3 region has the DNA TGTGCCAGCAGTTCTCCGAACGAGCAGTACGTC. Translated: CASSSPNEQYV.

The V and J genes are TRBV12-3 or TRBV12-4 and TRBJ1-5; D not resolved. The length of the CDR3 is 13 residues. V was trimmed by 4 bases and J by 0 bases, leaving 4 bases between them. In DNA, the CDR3 is TGTGCCAGCAGTTATTATAGCAATCAGCCCCAGCATTTT. Translated: CASSYYSNQPQHF.

The chain is built from TRBV7-9 and TRBJ2-1, with 7 bases fitting TRBD1. Trimming at V came to 5 bases and at J to 0 bases, leaving 10 bases not matched to a gene. The germline gives CDR1 SEHNR, CDR2 FQNEAQ (reference sequence). This CDR3 has 17 residues. CDR3: CASSTRTGTPSYNEQFF. In DNA form, the CDR3 reads TGTGCCAGCAGCACCCGGACAGGTACCCCCTCCTACAATGAGCAGTTCTTC.

This chain joins TRBV7-2 and TRBJ2-6; D not certain. The ends were cut back, 4 bases at V and 5 bases at J, with 9 bases in the middle. Germline V gene data show CDR1 as SGHTA and CDR2 as FQGNSA. This CDR3 spans 14 amino acids. The CDR3 region is CASSSTNWANVLTF. For the CDR3, the DNA is TGTGCCAGCAGCTCAACCAACTGGGCCAACGTCCTGACTTTC.

The rearrangement joins TRBV12-3 or TRBV12-4 to TRBJ1-1; 8 bases line up with TRBD1. The CDR3 consists of 14 residues. With 6 bases clipped from V and 0 bases from J, the junction kept 3 bases outside the gene matches. The CDR3 is CASRRTGMNTEAFF. The CDR3 DNA reads as TGTGCCAGCAGACGGACAGGGATGAACACTGAAGCTTTCTTT.

This clonotype was found many times. The V gene is TRBV3-1, the J gene TRBJ2-5, with D unclear. This CDR3 is built from 12 residues. Germline V gene lookup returns CDR1 LGHDT and CDR2 YNNKEL (reference sequence). Trimming took off 4 bases at V and 5 bases at J, with 8 bases between the two ends. The CDR3 is CASSLFGETQYF. Here the CDR3 DNA reads TGTGCCAGCAGCCTCTTCGGGGAGACCCAGTACTTC.

This chain uses TRBV5-1 with TRBJ1-3; D gene ambiguous. This CDR3 is 14 amino acids long. The germline V gene encodes CDR1 SGHRS and CDR2 YFSETQ. V was pared by 0 bases and J by 4 bases, with 8 bases between. The chain's CDR3 is CASSLVSAGNTIYF. CDR3 nucleotides: TGCGCCAGCAGCTTGGTATCAGCCGGAAACACCATATATTTT.

This clonotype appeared many times. This chain links TRBV12-3 or TRBV12-4 with TRBJ2-7, with 9 bases aligning to TRBD1. This CDR3 spans 16 amino acids. The junction had 11 bases not matched to a gene; V was cut back by 4 bases and J by 4 bases. The CDR3 sequence is CASSSGEGQGSYEQYF. DNA of the CDR3: TGTGCCAGCAGTTCTGGAGAGGGACAGGGATCGTACGAGCAGTACTTC.

This clonotype showed up many times. This chain connects TRBV7-8 to TRBJ2-3, with 12 bases matching TRBD2. This CDR3 comprises 19 residues. Germline CDR1 SGHVS, CDR2 FQNEAQ. The V gene end was trimmed by 5 bases and the J gene end by 7 bases; junction bases not matched to a gene: 19. The CDR3 DNA reads as TGTGCCAGCAGCCAAGGACAGGACCAAAGGGGACTAGCGGGCAATACGCAGTATTTT. It codes for CASSQGQDQRGLAGNTQYF.

The chain carries TRBV7-9 and TRBJ1-1; D gene unclear. The germline V and J ends were trimmed by 4 bases and 6 bases, with 12 bases remaining between them. Germline CDR1 SEHNR, CDR2 FQNEAQ (reference sequence). The CDR3 is made up of 13 amino acids. Here the CDR3 DNA reads TGTGCCAGCAGCTACATTGGACCGTCTGAAGCTTTCTTT. As protein: CASSYIGPSEAFF. The variable domain in full, completed from reference TRBV7-9 and TRBJ1-1, reads DTGVSQNPRHKITKRGQNVTFRCDPISEHNRLYWYRQTLGQGPEFLTYFQNEAQLEKSRLLSDRFSAERPKGSFSTLEIQRTEQGDSAMYLCASSYIGPSEAFFGQGTRLTVV.